These T cell receptor beta chains were read from a single sample in a study of blood T cell repertoires in COVID-19. The repertoire was sequenced with immunoSEQ multiplex PCR; TCRdb's copy has only in-frame clones and lacks some. The repertoire includes 45,000 to 65,000 clones, just under 80% of them detected once, and 25% sits in the top ten. The sample comprised peripheral blood. The receptors were sampled from a human donor in a cohort sampled during active COVID-19. The CDR3 runs from the conserved cysteine through the conserved F or W. The D gene is left open where the match is weak.

CDR3 protein: CASSISSGSPRGQYF; J gene: TRBJ2-7; D gene: -; V gene: TRBV19
CDR3 protein: CASSKLTSGGETQYF; J gene: TRBJ2-5; D gene: TRBD2; V gene: TRBV5-8
CDR3 protein: CASSPRRIIFEAFF; J gene: TRBJ1-1; D gene: -; V gene: TRBV7-2
CDR3 protein: CATSNPGTPNYGYTF; J gene: TRBJ1-2; D gene: -; V gene: TRBV15
CDR3 protein: CASSETGMGQPQHF; J gene: TRBJ1-5; D gene: -; V gene: TRBV9
CDR3 protein: CASSLVSGGEQYF; J gene: TRBJ2-7; D gene: TRBD2; V gene: TRBV11-1
CDR3 protein: CATSDSGGDQPQHF; J gene: TRBJ1-5; D gene: -; V gene: TRBV24-1
CDR3 protein: CASSLVTLVNHEQFF; J gene: TRBJ2-1; D gene: -; V gene: TRBV7-2
CDR3 protein: CASLDTTNTEAFF; J gene: TRBJ1-1; D gene: -; V gene: TRBV3-1/TRBV3-2
CDR3 protein: CASSGYGLAGAYEQYF; J gene: TRBJ2-7; D gene: TRBD2; V gene: TRBV11-1
CDR3 protein: CASSLGQGHYEQYF; J gene: TRBJ2-7; D gene: TRBD1; V gene: TRBV5-6
CDR3 protein: CAWSVKGTDEQYF; J gene: TRBJ2-7; D gene: TRBD1; V gene: TRBV30
CDR3 protein: CASAAYGYEQYF; J gene: TRBJ2-7; D gene: -; V gene: TRBV19
CDR3 protein: CASSKDRNTEAFF; J gene: TRBJ1-1; D gene: -; V gene: TRBV5-1
CDR3 protein: CASSFDRTEAFF; J gene: TRBJ1-1; D gene: -; V gene: TRBV6-2/TRBV6-3
CDR3 protein: CASSQDPGRPTNTGELFF; J gene: TRBJ2-2; D gene: TRBD2; V gene: TRBV4-2
CDR3 protein: CSVGEPGTSPLHF; J gene: TRBJ1-6; D gene: -; V gene: TRBV29-1
CDR3 protein: CASSLGARGRYTF; J gene: TRBJ1-2; D gene: -; V gene: TRBV7-9
CDR3 protein: CASSSSRYEQYF; J gene: TRBJ2-7; D gene: -; V gene: TRBV5-1
CDR3 protein: CASSLKFRQTRLAGGPKNIQYF; J gene: TRBJ2-4; D gene: TRBD2; V gene: TRBV28
CDR3 protein: CASSSDRGGRQPQHF; J gene: TRBJ1-5; D gene: TRBD1; V gene: TRBV7-9
CDR3 protein: CASSIQGLDTQYF; J gene: TRBJ2-3; D gene: -; V gene: TRBV9
CDR3 protein: CASSPTRAYEQYF; J gene: TRBJ2-7; D gene: -; V gene: TRBV7-9
CDR3 protein: CASSLGGESSYEQYF; J gene: TRBJ2-7; D gene: TRBD2; V gene: TRBV5-4
CDR3 protein: CASSSPGRASGYYNEQFF; J gene: TRBJ2-1; D gene: TRBD2; V gene: TRBV19
CDR3 protein: CASTNTTGQGRYTF; J gene: TRBJ1-2; D gene: TRBD1; V gene: TRBV7-9
CDR3 protein: CASSSTGYGGYTF; J gene: TRBJ1-2; D gene: -; V gene: TRBV5-6
CDR3 protein: CASSIAFRRNPRRCEQYF; J gene: TRBJ2-7; D gene: -; V gene: TRBV19
CDR3 protein: CASSRTGNQPQHF; J gene: TRBJ1-5; D gene: TRBD1; V gene: TRBV2